Following are 27 T cell receptor beta chains from one sample sequenced in a study of pediatric ulcerative colitis. Clones were read by immunoSEQ multiplex PCR, and TCRdb kept only the in-frame ones, dropping some. Among fewer than 30,000 clones listed, 65% to 80% were seen once. One to two pinch biopsies were taken from the rectum during colonoscopy. Sequenced: gut tissue. The receptors were gathered from a boy younger than 18 with severe ulcerative colitis.

This clone was recorded once. J is TRBJ2-7 and V is TRBV11-2; no clear D. CDR1 SGHAT and CDR2 FQNNGV come from the germline V gene. The ends were cut back, 1 base at V and 4 bases at J, with 8 bases in the middle. CDR3 length: 13 residues. The CDR3 DNA reads as TGTGCCAGCAGCTTAGGGGCTACATACGAGCAGTACTTC. This translates into CASSLGATYEQYF.

This chain connects TRBV11-3 to TRBJ2-2; D is uncertain. Germline V lookup: CDR1 SGHNT, CDR2 YENEEA. The germline V and J ends were trimmed by 5 bases and 5 bases, with 9 bases remaining between them. The CDR3 is 13 amino acids. This CDR3 is CASSPGDTGELFF. The DNA of the CDR3 is TGTGCCAGCAGCCCAGGAGATACCGGGGAGCTGTTTTTT.

J is TRBJ1-6 and V is TRBV2, with D possibly TRBD1 on 6 matching bases. CDR3 size: 16 residues. The V and J ends lost 7 bases and 8 bases respectively, with 21 bases between them. Germline V CDR1 and CDR2: SNHLY, FYNNEI. The CDR3 loop reads CASTGAGVKFDSPLHF. In DNA form, the CDR3 reads TGTGCCAGCACCGGGGCAGGGGTTAAGTTTGATTCACCCCTCCACTTT.

Note on this clone: Other nucleotide sequences from this sample produce the same CDR3. The gene calls are TRBV9 and TRBJ1-5; TRBD1 might be the D (5 bases). CDR3 size: 14 residues. Trimming removed 0 bases from V and 2 bases from J, with 6 bases in between. Germline values: CDR1 SGDLS, CDR2 YYNGEE. In nucleotides, the CDR3 is TGTGCCAGCAGCGTAGGAGGGGGCAATCAGCCCCAGCATTTT. Encoded protein: CASSVGGGNQPQHF.

This chain's CDR3 is CAISELGLAAGEQFF. DNA of the CDR3: TGTGCCATCAGTGAGCTGGGACTAGCAGCCGGTGAGCAGTTCTTC. The rearrangement links TRBV10-3 to TRBJ2-1; TRBD2 aligns across 9 bases. Per germline, CDR1 ENHRY and CDR2 SYGVKD. The CDR3 sequence is 15 residues long. V shed 2 bases, J shed 9 bases, and the junction held 8 bases outside the gene matches.

The chain recombines TRBV5-8 with TRBJ2-7, with D possibly being TRBD2 (6 bases). The CDR3 length is 11 residues. V was clipped by 6 bases and J by 4 bases, with 8 bases between them. In germline, CDR1 is SGHTS, CDR2 YDEGEE. CDR3 region: CASTREYEQYF. Written as DNA, the CDR3 is TGTGCCAGCACCCGGGAGTACGAGCAGTACTTC.

The V gene is TRBV7-9, the J gene TRBJ1-2, with no clear D. The CDR3 has 13 amino acids. Trimming removed 5 bases from V and 3 bases from J, with 10 bases in between. Per germline, CDR1 SEHNR and CDR2 FQNEAQ (reference sequence). CDR3 nucleotide sequence: TGTGCCAGCAGCGCTCAGGCTCACTATGGCTACACCTTC. This codes for CASSAQAHYGYTF.

This clone was observed a handful of times. The CDR3 reads CASSDRTGGNQPQHF. CDR3 DNA sequence: TGTGCCAGCAGTGACCGGACAGGAGGAAATCAGCCCCAGCATTTT. The chain is built from TRBV2 and TRBJ1-5; 7 nucleotides align to TRBD1. This CDR3 has 15 amino acids. The germline CDR1 and CDR2 sequences are SNHLY and FYNNEI. Trimming removed 3 bases from V and 4 bases from J; junction bases left unmatched: 6.

This chain uses TRBV5-1 with TRBJ2-7, with 13 bases that match TRBD2. Germline V gene sequence: CDR1 SGHRS, CDR2 YFSETQ. The trim removed 5 bases at V and 7 bases at J, leaving 9 bases unmatched. This CDR3 spans 15 amino acids. The CDR3 region has the DNA TGCGCCAGCAGTCAAACTAGCGGGAGGGCCGCGGAGCAGTACTTC. Translating it yields CASSQTSGRAAEQYF. The variable domain in full, with the rest retrieved from reference TRBV5-1 and TRBJ2-7, is KAGVTQTPRYLIKTRGQQVTLSCSPISGHRSVSWYQQTPGQGLQFLFEYFSETQRNKGNFPGRFSGRQFSNSRSEMNVSTLELGDSALYLCASSQTSGRAAEQYFGPGTRLTVT.

J is TRBJ2-5 and V is TRBV6-4; 8 positions agree with TRBD1. The CDR3 has 17 residues. From germline, CDR1 is MRHNA and CDR2 SNTAGT. The ends lost 0 bases at V and 9 bases at J; junction bases unmatched: 15. The CDR3 reads CASSDSSFGQGAPAQYF. CDR3 DNA sequence: TGTGCCAGCAGTGACTCGAGCTTTGGGCAGGGGGCGCCAGCCCAGTACTTC.

The chain links TRBV18 to TRBJ2-5, with D possibly called TRBD1 or TRBD2 (5 bases each). V was cut by 5 bases and J by 7 bases, with 20 bases left in between. CDR1 and CDR2 from the germline V gene are KGHSH and LQKENI. The CDR3 has 15 amino acids. In DNA, the CDR3 is TGTGCCAGCTCATACCATTCCAGGGTAGAGGGGACCCAGTACTTC. It is translated as CASSYHSRVEGTQYF.

V gene TRBV7-2 combines with J gene TRBJ2-7; possibly TRBD2 for D (6 bases). Between the trimmed V and J ends, which lost 0 bases and 2 bases, there was a span of 11 bases. This CDR3 has 15 residues. Germline V gives CDR1 SGHTA, CDR2 FQGNSA. The CDR3 bases are TGTGCCAGCAGCTTAGCCGGGACTGAAACCTACGAGCAGTACTTC. This translates into CASSLAGTETYEQYF.

A few counts support this clone. The chain's CDR3 is CASSFLAGADTQYF. CDR3 bases: TGTGCCAGCAGCTTTCTAGCGGGAGCAGATACGCAGTATTTT. The gene calls are TRBV7-2 and TRBJ2-3; 10 positions match TRBD2. The germline gives CDR1 SGHTA, CDR2 FQGNSA. This CDR3 comprises 14 residues. V dropped 3 bases and J dropped 4; count of bases not matched to a gene: 1.

This chain links TRBV6-5 with TRBJ2-3; the D gene is possibly TRBD2 (5 bases). The CDR3 length is 14 residues. V lost 2 bases to trimming and J lost 2 bases, with 8 bases between them. CDR1 MNHEY and CDR2 SVGAGI come from the germline V gene. This CDR3 is CASSYQRPTDTQYF. DNA of the CDR3: TGTGCCAGCAGTTACCAGCGGCCCACAGATACGCAGTATTTT.

The chain has TRBV7-2 and TRBJ2-7; TRBD1 agrees at 7 bases. From germline, CDR1 is SGHTA and CDR2 FQGNSA. J lost 0 bases, V lost 1 base, and 3 bases had no gene match. The CDR3 runs 15 residues. CDR3 in amino acids: CASSLVTGVSYEQYF. The CDR3 nucleotides read TGTGCCAGCAGCTTAGTAACAGGGGTCTCCTACGAGCAGTACTTC.

This chain joins TRBV10-3 and TRBJ2-1, with no clear D. The germline V and J ends were trimmed by 2 bases and 7 bases, with 12 bases remaining between them. Germline CDR1 and CDR2: ENHRY and SYGVKD. This CDR3 contains 14 residues. As DNA, the CDR3 is TGTGCCATCAGTGAGCAACCAGGTTCAAATGAGCAGTTCTTC. This codes for CAISEQPGSNEQFF.

V gene TRBV4-2 combines with J gene TRBJ2-2, with D perhaps TRBD1 (5 bases). Germline lookup yields CDR1 LGHNA and CDR2 YNFKEQ. V lost 2 bases and J lost 5, with 15 bases in between. CDR3 size: 16 residues. The CDR3 DNA sequence: TGTGCCAGCAGCCAACGCCCCACTCAGGGAACCGGGGAGCTGTTTTTT. Amino acid sequence: CASSQRPTQGTGELFF.

This clone appeared a few times. Different DNA sequences within this sample yield the same CDR3. This chain uses TRBV11-2 with TRBJ2-1; TRBD2 aligns across 9 bases. V lost 3 bases, J lost 4 bases, and 1 base stayed unmatched. Germline CDR1 is SGHAT and CDR2 is FQNNGV. The CDR3 consists of 14 residues. CDR3 coding DNA: TGTGCCAGCAGCTTGACTAGCGGTTACAATGAGCAGTTCTTC. Translating gives CASSLTSGYNEQFF.

This clone came up a few times. The chain combines TRBV30 with TRBJ2-2; 12 nucleotides agree with TRBD1. The length of the CDR3 is 17 residues. V dropped 1 base and J dropped 4; count of bases not matched to a gene: 7. In germline, CDR1 is GTSNPN, CDR2 SVGIG (reference sequence). The CDR3 sequence: CAWSAWGQGASTGELFF. The CDR3 DNA sequence: TGTGCCTGGAGTGCTTGGGGACAGGGGGCGAGCACCGGGGAGCTGTTTTTT.

The gene calls are TRBV19 and TRBJ2-2; D unresolved. Between the trimmed V and J ends, which lost 8 bases and 1 base, there was a span of 11 bases. This CDR3 spans 14 amino acids. Germline V lookup: CDR1 LNHDA, CDR2 SQIVND (reference sequence). The CDR3, as DNA: TGTGCCAGTGAAATAGAGAAGAACACCGGGGAGCTGTTTTTT. As protein: CASEIEKNTGELFF.

This clone appeared once. This chain joins TRBV20-1 and TRBJ1-1; D is unclear. Germline V gene data show CDR1 as DFQATT and CDR2 as SNEGSKA (reference sequence). Trimming took off 0 bases at V and 11 bases at J, with 10 bases between the two ends. The CDR3 covers 11 residues. The CDR3 here is CSARDQVRAFF. The DNA for the CDR3 is TGCAGTGCTAGAGATCAGGTACGGGCTTTCTTT.

The V gene is TRBV25-1, the J gene TRBJ1-1; TRBD1 might be the D (6 bases). The germline gives CDR1 MGHDK, CDR2 SYGVNS. The V gene lost 6 bases and the J gene lost 7 bases, with 18 bases spanning the gap. The CDR3 contains 14 residues. The CDR3 protein is CASRDSGGGVEAFF. CDR3 DNA: TGTGCCAGCAGGGATAGCGGGGGCGGAGTTGAAGCTTTCTTT.

The rearrangement uses TRBV6-5 and TRBJ1-1; D remains unclear. The CDR3 consists of 13 residues. CDR1 and CDR2 (germline): MNHEY, SVGAGI. The V gene lost 9 bases and the J gene lost 0 bases, with 11 bases spanning the gap. The CDR3 region is CASFLGMNTEAFF. As DNA, the CDR3 is TGTGCCAGTTTTTTGGGGATGAACACTGAAGCTTTCTTT.

The chain combines TRBV5-1 with TRBJ1-1; possible D gene TRBD1, 5 bases. The germline V gene has CDR1 SGHRS and CDR2 YFSETQ. This CDR3 contains 11 residues. Trimming shortened V by 5 bases and J by 4 bases, and 6 bases separated the two germline ends. The CDR3 protein is CASSRGTEAFF. Written as DNA, the CDR3 is TGCGCCAGCAGTAGGGGCACTGAAGCTTTCTTT. Complete variable domain (other parts from reference TRBV5-1 and TRBJ1-1): KAGVTQTPRYLIKTRGQQVTLSCSPISGHRSVSWYQQTPGQGLQFLFEYFSETQRNKGNFPGRFSGRQFSNSRSEMNVSTLELGDSALYLCASSRGTEAFFGQGTRLTVV.

DNA of the CDR3: TGTGCCAGCAGCCCGGGGAGTGAGCAGTTCTTC. Amino acid sequence: CASSPGSEQFF. The chain links TRBV14 to TRBJ2-1, with a tentative D call TRBD2 (5 bases). The V end lost 4 bases, the J end lost 9 bases, and 7 bases lay between the germline ends. The CDR3 is 11 amino acids. Germline CDR1 reads SGHDN; CDR2 reads FVKESK.

The V call is TRBV7-9, the J call TRBJ2-1, with 15 bases aligning to TRBD2. V lost 4 bases and J lost 8; bases outside the gene matches: 9. Germline V gene data show CDR1 as SEHNR and CDR2 as FQNEAQ (reference sequence). There are 17 residues in the CDR3. The CDR3 protein is CASSSRTSGRARDEQFF. In DNA, the CDR3 is TGTGCCAGCAGCTCGAGGACTAGCGGGAGGGCAAGGGATGAGCAGTTCTTC.

This clone was detected only a few times. The chain couples TRBV13 to TRBJ2-1, with TRBD2 identical over 7 bases. This CDR3 has 14 amino acids. V lost 1 base, J lost 8 bases, and 5 bases stayed unmatched. Per germline, CDR1 PRHDT and CDR2 FYEKMQ (reference sequence). CDR3 coding DNA: TGTGCCAGCAGCTTAGAAGCGGGACGTGATGAGCAGTTCTTC. Its translation is CASSLEAGRDEQFF.